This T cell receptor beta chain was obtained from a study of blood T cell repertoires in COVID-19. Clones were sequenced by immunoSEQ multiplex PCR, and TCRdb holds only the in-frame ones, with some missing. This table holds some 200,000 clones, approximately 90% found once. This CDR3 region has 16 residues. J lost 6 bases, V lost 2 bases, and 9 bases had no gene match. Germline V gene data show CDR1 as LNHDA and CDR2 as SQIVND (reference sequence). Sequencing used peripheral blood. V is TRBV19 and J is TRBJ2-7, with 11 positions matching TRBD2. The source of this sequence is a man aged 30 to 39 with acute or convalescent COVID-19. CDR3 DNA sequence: TGTGCCAGTAGTATAAGTCTAGCGGGAGGCCGGGTCGAGCAGTACTTC. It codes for CASSISLAGGRVEQYF.